This T cell receptor beta chain was obtained from a study of post-analysis software for immune sequencing data. About the study: Several disease courses (relapsing-remitting, secondary progressive and progressive-relapsing) of multiple sclerosis were included. Whole-study results and caveats: F measure grouped same-batch samples tightly together. Controls showed lower frequencies than patients for five or six TRBV segments, and TRBV5-6, TRBV5-1 and TRBV20-1 were among these.

Details on this clonotype: Its antigen is currently unknown.

CDR3 length: 14 amino acids. V was trimmed by 4 bases and J by 3 bases, leaving 10 bases between them. Unique molecular identifiers were built into the TCR beta cDNA libraries. A single record per CDR3 protein comes from TCRdb applying MiXCR to the PCR reads. The sample holds hundreds of thousands of distinct CDR3 sequences, 44% seen once. The rearrangement links TRBV12-3 or TRBV12-4 to TRBJ2-1, with a possible D match to TRBD2 (7 bases). This receptor was taken from a girl under 18 with multiple sclerosis. Sequencing was performed on blood. CDR3: CASSSGGRYNEQFF. The CDR3 DNA is TGTGCCAGCAGTTCGGGGGGCCGCTACAATGAGCAGTTCTTC.